A selection of T cell receptor beta chains follows, all from one sample in a study of long-term antiretroviral therapy in people with HIV. Only in-frame clones appear in the TCRdb table, and some are missing; sequencing was by immunoSEQ multiplex PCR. This sample yields approximately 19,000 clones, of which less than 85% are seen a single time; around 6.6% belongs to the top ten. Specimen: unsorted PBMCs, collected at the start of antiretroviral therapy, before treatment. Receptors were obtained from a man aged 18-30 years with HIV. The CDR3 runs from the conserved cysteine through the conserved F or W. Each record gives: clone size, V gene, D gene, J gene, CDR3 protein, CDR3 DNA. D genes are given only for firm matches. Clone size is stated in some rows and not others, as once, few, many or a class when expanded.

>few|TRBV10-1|TRBD1|TRBJ2-1
CASSEAGPGTGSYNEQFF
TGCGCCAGCAGTGAGGCGGGGCCCGGGACAGGGTCCTACAATGAGCAGTTCTTC
>NA|TRBV2|TRBD1|TRBJ2-1
CASSSPRGTNEQFF
TGTGCCAGCAGTTCCCCCAGGGGGACAAATGAGCAGTTCTTC
>few|TRBV15|TRBD1|TRBJ2-7
CATSRGTGTFVEQYF
TGTGCCACCAGCAGAGGGACAGGAACCTTCGTCGAGCAGTACTTC
>NA|TRBV29-1|TRBD2|TRBJ2-1
CSAGTSGYNEQFF
TGCAGCGCTGGGACTAGCGGCTACAATGAGCAGTTCTTC
>NA|TRBV7-2|TRBD2|TRBJ2-7
CASSHSLSGMGREYF
TGTGCCAGCAGCCATAGCCTTAGCGGGATGGGGAGGGAGTACTTC
>NA|TRBV19|TRBD2|TRBJ2-1
CASSMWETSVLHEQFF
TGTGCCAGTAGTATGTGGGAGACTAGCGTCCTCCATGAGCAGTTCTTC
>NA|TRBV5-4|NA|TRBJ2-1
CASSQNRNNEQFF
TGTGCCAGCAGCCAAAACAGAAACAATGAGCAGTTCTTC
>NA|TRBV27|TRBD1|TRBJ2-7
CASSSGQVSDEQYF
TGTGCCAGCAGTTCGGGACAGGTATCCGACGAGCAGTACTTC
>NA|TRBV9|NA|TRBJ1-2
CASSVGISASDGYTF
TGTGCCAGCAGCGTAGGTATCAGCGCCTCAGATGGCTACACCTTC
>NA|TRBV28|TRBD1|TRBJ2-3
CASSLGQGNTDTQYF
TGTGCCAGCAGTTTGGGACAGGGGAACACAGATACGCAGTATTTT
>few|TRBV7-9|NA|TRBJ1-2
CASSLPLGYGYTF
TGTGCCAGCAGCCTCCCCCTTGGCTATGGCTACACCTTC
>NA|TRBV5-4|NA|TRBJ2-1
CASSATRSNEQFF
TGTGCCAGCAGCGCGACTAGATCCAATGAGCAGTTCTTC
>NA|TRBV29-1|NA|TRBJ1-4
CSVEGGCTNEKLFF
TGCAGCGTTGAAGGGGGGTGTACTAATGAAAAACTGTTTTTT
>NA|TRBV5-5|NA|TRBJ1-1
CASSFSLSGSTEAFF
TGTGCCAGCAGCTTCTCCCTTTCGGGGTCCACTGAAGCTTTCTTT
>NA|TRBV10-3|NA|TRBJ1-1
CAISENTEAFF
TGTGCCATCAGTGAAAACACTGAAGCTTTCTTT
>NA|TRBV28|NA|TRBJ2-7
CASSRAREGLVPYEQYF
TGTGCCAGCAGTCGCGCCCGTGAAGGCCTGGTTCCCTACGAGCAGTACTTC
>once|TRBV5-5|NA|TRBJ1-2
CASSLGGQPPRGYTF
TGTGCCAGCAGCTTGGGCGGACAGCCCCCAAGGGGCTACACCTTC
>NA|TRBV27|TRBD2|TRBJ2-1
CASSGTRLNEQFF
TGTGCCAGCAGTGGGACTAGGCTCAATGAGCAGTTCTTC
>few|TRBV18|NA|TRBJ1-2
CASSPTGPGDGYTF
TGTGCCAGCTCACCGACAGGTCCCGGGGATGGCTACACCTTC
>few|TRBV19|NA|TRBJ1-3
CATDIHPSSGNTIYF
TGTGCCACGGACATCCACCCCTCCTCTGGAAACACCATATATTTT
>NA|TRBV21-1|NA|TRBJ1-3
CASSSPGSSGNTIYF
TGTGCCAGCAGTAGTCCGGGGAGCTCTGGAAACACCATATATTTT
>NA|TRBV7-6|TRBD2|TRBJ2-7
CASSQDRTSGSYEQYF
TGTGCCAGCAGCCAAGACAGGACTAGCGGGAGCTACGAGCAGTACTTC
>NA|TRBV7-2|NA|TRBJ2-7
CASSLISYEQYF
TGTGCCAGCAGCTTAATCTCCTACGAGCAGTACTTC
>NA|TRBV28|NA|TRBJ2-1
CASSFGPLRTSTNSYNEQFF
TGTGCCAGCAGTTTTGGCCCTCTCCGGACGTCTACTAACTCCTACAATGAGCAGTTCTTC
>NA|TRBV19|NA|TRBJ2-1
CASSSPWGEQFF
TGTGCCAGTAGCTCCCCGTGGGGAGAGCAGTTCTTC
>NA|TRBV11-1|NA|TRBJ2-1
CASSLERGEQFF
TGTGCCAGCAGCTTAGAGAGGGGTGAGCAGTTCTTC
>NA|TRBV28|TRBD1|TRBJ2-1
CASSLSWTGYYNEQFF
TGTGCCAGCAGTTTATCATGGACAGGATACTACAATGAGCAGTTCTTC
>NA|TRBV6-5|NA|TRBJ2-7
CASSDGFSYEQYF
TGTGCCAGCAGCGACGGTTTCTCCTACGAGCAGTACTTC
>NA|TRBV28|TRBD1|TRBJ2-7
CASSQYRGQNYEQYF
TGTGCCAGCAGTCAATATAGGGGACAGAACTACGAGCAGTACTTC
>NA|TRBV5-1|NA|TRBJ2-7
CASSFPNYEQYF
TGCGCCAGCAGCTTTCCGAACTACGAGCAGTACTTC
>NA|TRBV11-2|TRBD1|TRBJ1-1
CASSLGGGTGMDTEAFF
TGTGCCAGCAGCTTAGGGGGGGGGACAGGAATGGACACTGAAGCTTTCTTT
>NA|TRBV4-1|NA|TRBJ2-2
CASSEVGGQKNTGELFF
TGCGCCAGCAGCGAAGTGGGGGGACAGAAGAACACCGGGGAGCTGTTTTTT
>NA|TRBV5-1|TRBD1|TRBJ1-2
CASSYGTGTGRGYTF
TGCGCCAGCAGCTACGGTACCGGGACAGGCAGAGGCTACACCTTC
>NA|TRBV5-1|NA|TRBJ2-3
CASSLPSGGLSTDTQYF
TGCGCCAGCAGCTTGCCTAGTGGCGGGCTTAGCACAGATACGCAGTATTTT
>NA|TRBV27|NA|TRBJ1-5
CASSLSGGGNQPQHF
TGTGCCAGCAGTTTATCTGGGGGTGGCAATCAGCCCCAGCATTTT
>NA|TRBV15|NA|TRBJ2-7
CATSRATPHEQYF
TGTGCCACCAGCAGAGCAACCCCTCACGAGCAGTACTTC
>NA|TRBV18|NA|TRBJ2-5
CASSLQETQYF
TGTGCCAGCTCACTCCAAGAGACCCAGTACTTC
>NA|TRBV18|NA|TRBJ1-1
CASSPPGHEAFF
TGTGCCAGCTCACCACCGGGTCACGAAGCTTTCTTT
>NA|TRBV29-1|NA|TRBJ1-5
CSVTQGDNQPQHF
TGCAGCGTTACACAGGGTGATAATCAGCCCCAGCATTTT
>NA|TRBV28|NA|TRBJ1-5
CASRGGLQPQHF
TGTGCCAGCAGGGGAGGGCTACAGCCCCAGCATTTT
>NA|TRBV21-1|NA|TRBJ1-5
CASSKRYGSNQPQHF
TGTGCCAGCAGCAAAAGGTATGGGAGCAATCAGCCCCAGCATTTT
>NA|TRBV10-3|NA|TRBJ1-1
CAISERGTEAFF
TGTGCCATCAGTGAAAGGGGCACTGAAGCTTTCTTT
>once|TRBV2|NA|TRBJ1-5
CASNLGRGGNQPQHF
TGTGCCAGCAACCTGGGCAGGGGTGGCAATCAGCCCCAGCATTTT
>few|TRBV28|TRBD1|TRBJ2-1
CASSPTGQGGDEQFF
TGTGCCAGCAGTCCCACGGGACAGGGTGGAGATGAGCAGTTCTTC